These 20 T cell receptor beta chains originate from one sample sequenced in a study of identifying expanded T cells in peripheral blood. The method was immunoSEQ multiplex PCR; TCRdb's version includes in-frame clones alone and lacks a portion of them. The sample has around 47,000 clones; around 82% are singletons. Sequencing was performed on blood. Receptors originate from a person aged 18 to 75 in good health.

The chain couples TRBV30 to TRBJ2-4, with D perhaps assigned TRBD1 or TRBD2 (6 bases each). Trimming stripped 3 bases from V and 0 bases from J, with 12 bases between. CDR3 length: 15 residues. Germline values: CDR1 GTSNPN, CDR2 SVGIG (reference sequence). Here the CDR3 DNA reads TGTGCCTGGAGGACGGGGGCTGTAGCCAAAAACATTCAGTACTTC. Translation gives CAWRTGAVAKNIQYF.

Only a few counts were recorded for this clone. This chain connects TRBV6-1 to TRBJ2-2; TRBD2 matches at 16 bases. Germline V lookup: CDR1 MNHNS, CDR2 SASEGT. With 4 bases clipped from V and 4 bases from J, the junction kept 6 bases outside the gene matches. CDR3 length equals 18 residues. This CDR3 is CASSARGLAGGITGELFF. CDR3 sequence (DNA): TGTGCCAGCAGTGCACGGGGACTAGCGGGAGGGATCACCGGGGAGCTGTTTTTT.

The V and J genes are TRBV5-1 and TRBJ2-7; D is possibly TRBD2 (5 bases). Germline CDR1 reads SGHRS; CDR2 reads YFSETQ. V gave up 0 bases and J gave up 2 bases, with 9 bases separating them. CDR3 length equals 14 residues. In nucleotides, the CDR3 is TGCGCCAGCAGCTTGGCGCCGGGAACCTACGAGCAGTACTTC. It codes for CASSLAPGTYEQYF.

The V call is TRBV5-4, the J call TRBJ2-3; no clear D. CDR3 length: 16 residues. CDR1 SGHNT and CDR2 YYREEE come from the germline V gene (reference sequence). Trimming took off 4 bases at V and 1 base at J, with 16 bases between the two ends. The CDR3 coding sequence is TGTGCCAGCAGCCCCAATCCGGCTCCTGGCACAGATACGCAGTATTTT. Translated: CASSPNPAPGTDTQYF. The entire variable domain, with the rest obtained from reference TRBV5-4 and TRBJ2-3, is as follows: ETGVTQSPTHLIKTRGQQVTLRCSSQSGHNTVSWYQQALGQGPQFIFQYYREEENGRGNFPPRFSGLQFPNYSSELNVNALELDDSALYLCASSPNPAPGTDTQYFGPGTRLTVL.

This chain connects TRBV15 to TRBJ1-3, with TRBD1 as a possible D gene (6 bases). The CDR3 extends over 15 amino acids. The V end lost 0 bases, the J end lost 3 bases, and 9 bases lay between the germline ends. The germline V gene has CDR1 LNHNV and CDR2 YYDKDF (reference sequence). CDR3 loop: CATSRDKGDGNTIYF. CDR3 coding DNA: TGTGCCACCAGCAGAGATAAGGGGGATGGAAACACCATATATTTT.

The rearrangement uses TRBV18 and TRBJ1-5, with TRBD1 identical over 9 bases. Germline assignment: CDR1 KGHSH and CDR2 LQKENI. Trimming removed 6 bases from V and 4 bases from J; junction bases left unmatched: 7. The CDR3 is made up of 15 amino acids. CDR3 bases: TGTGCCAGCTCTCCCCGGGACAGGGATAATCAGCCCCAGCATTTT. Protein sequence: CASSPRDRDNQPQHF.

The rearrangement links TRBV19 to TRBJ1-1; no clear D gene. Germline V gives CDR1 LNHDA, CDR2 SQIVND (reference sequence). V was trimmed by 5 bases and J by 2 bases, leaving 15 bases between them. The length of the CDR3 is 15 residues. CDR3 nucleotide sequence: TGTGCCAGTAGTCCTTCGACGAGACCTAACACTGAAGCTTTCTTT. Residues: CASSPSTRPNTEAFF.

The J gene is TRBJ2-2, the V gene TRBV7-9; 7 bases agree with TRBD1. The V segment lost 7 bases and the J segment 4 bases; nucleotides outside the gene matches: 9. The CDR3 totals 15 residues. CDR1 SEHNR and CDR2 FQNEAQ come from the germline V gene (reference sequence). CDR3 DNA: TGTGCCAGCACGAGTCAATCAGGGGGCACCGGGGAGCTGTTTTTT. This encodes CASTSQSGGTGELFF. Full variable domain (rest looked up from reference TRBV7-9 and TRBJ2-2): DTGVSQNPRHKITKRGQNVTFRCDPISEHNRLYWYRQTLGQGPEFLTYFQNEAQLEKSRLLSDRFSAERPKGSFSTLEIQRTEQGDSAMYLCASTSQSGGTGELFFGEGSRLTVL.

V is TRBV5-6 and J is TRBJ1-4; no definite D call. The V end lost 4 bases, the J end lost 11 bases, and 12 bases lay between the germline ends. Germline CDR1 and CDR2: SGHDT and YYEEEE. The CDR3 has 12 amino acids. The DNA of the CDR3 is TGTGCCAGCAGCGTAGGACCGGGGAAACTGTTTTTT. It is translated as CASSVGPGKLFF.

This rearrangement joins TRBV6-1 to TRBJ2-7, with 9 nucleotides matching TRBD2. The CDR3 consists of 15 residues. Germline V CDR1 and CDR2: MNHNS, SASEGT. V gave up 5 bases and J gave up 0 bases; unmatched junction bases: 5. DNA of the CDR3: TGTGCCAGCAGTATTTCGACTAGCGGCTCCTACGAGCAGTACTTC. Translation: CASSISTSGSYEQYF.

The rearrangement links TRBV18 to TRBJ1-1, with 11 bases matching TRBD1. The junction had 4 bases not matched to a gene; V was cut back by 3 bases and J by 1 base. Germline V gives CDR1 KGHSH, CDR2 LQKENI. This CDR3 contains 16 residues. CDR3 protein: CASSPGTGGRNTEAFF. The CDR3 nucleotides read TGTGCCAGCTCACCGGGGACAGGGGGTCGGAACACTGAAGCTTTCTTT. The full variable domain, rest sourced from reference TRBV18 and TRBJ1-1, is NAGVMQNPRHLVRRRGQEARLRCSPMKGHSHVYWYRQLPEEGLKFMVYLQKENIIDESGMPKERFSAEFPKEGPSILRIQQVVRGDSAAYFCASSPGTGGRNTEAFFGQGTRLTVV.

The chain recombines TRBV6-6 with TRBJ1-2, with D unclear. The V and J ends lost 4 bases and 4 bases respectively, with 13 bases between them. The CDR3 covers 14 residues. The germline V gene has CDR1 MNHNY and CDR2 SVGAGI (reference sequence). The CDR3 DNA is TGTGCCAGCAGTTTTATTGACATTCGCTATGGCTACACCTTC. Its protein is CASSFIDIRYGYTF.

This CDR3 reads CASSQRQGSYEKLFF. The CDR3 DNA reads as TGTGCCAGCAGCCAAAGGCAGGGAAGCTATGAAAAACTGTTTTTT. V gene TRBV11-3 combines with J gene TRBJ1-4; weak D call: TRBD1 (5 bases). The CDR3 is made up of 15 amino acids. The germline V gene has CDR1 SGHNT and CDR2 YENEEA. V was shortened by 5 bases and J by 6 bases, with 16 bases between the two germline ends.

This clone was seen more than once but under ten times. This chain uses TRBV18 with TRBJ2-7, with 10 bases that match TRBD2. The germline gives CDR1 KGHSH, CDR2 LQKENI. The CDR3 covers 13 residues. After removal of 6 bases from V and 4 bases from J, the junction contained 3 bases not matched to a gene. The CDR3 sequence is CASSVAGGYEQYF. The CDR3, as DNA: TGTGCCAGCTCGGTAGCGGGAGGTTACGAGCAGTACTTC.

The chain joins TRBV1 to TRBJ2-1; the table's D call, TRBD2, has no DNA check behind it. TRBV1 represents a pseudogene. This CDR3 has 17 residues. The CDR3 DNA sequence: TGCACCAGCAGCCCAAAGCCGGGGGACGGTAGGTACAATGAGCAGTTCTTC. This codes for CTSSPKPGDGRYNEQFF.

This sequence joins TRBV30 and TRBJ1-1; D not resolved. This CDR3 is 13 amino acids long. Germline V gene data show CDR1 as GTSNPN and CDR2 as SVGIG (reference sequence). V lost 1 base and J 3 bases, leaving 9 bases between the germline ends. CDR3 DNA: TGTGCCTGGAGTGGCCAGTTGGACACTGAAGCTTTCTTT. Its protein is CAWSGQLDTEAFF.

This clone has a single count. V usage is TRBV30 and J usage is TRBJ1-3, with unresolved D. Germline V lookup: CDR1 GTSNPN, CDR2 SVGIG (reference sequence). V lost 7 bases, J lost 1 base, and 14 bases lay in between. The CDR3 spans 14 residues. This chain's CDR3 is CASLRSRSGNTIYF. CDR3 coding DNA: TGTGCCTCCCTCCGTTCTCGGTCTGGAAACACCATATATTTT.

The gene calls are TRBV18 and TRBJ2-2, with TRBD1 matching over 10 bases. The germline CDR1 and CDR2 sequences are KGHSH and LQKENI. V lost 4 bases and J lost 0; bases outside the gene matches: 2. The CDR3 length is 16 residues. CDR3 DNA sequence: TGTGCCAGCTCACAGGGACAGGGGACGAACACCGGGGAGCTGTTTTTT. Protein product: CASSQGQGTNTGELFF.

CDR3 bases: TGTGCCAGCAGGACGGGACTAGCGAAATCAGAGACCCAGTACTTC. It yields the protein CASRTGLAKSETQYF. This chain links TRBV7-7 with TRBJ2-5; 10 bases agree with TRBD2. The CDR3 contains 15 residues. Trimming removed 6 bases from V and 4 bases from J; junction bases left unmatched: 8. Germline assignment: CDR1 SSHAT and CDR2 FNYEAQ (reference sequence).

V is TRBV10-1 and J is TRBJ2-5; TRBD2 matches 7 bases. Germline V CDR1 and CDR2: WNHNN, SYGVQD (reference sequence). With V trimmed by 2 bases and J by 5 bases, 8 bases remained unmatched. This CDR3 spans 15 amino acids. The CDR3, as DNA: TGCGCCAGCAGTGAGGGCCCGGGAGGAGGGGAGACCCAGTACTTC. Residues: CASSEGPGGGETQYF.